A single T cell receptor (beta chain) is shown here with its context. Its specificity is unknown. Production of TCR beta cDNA relied on 5'RACE template switching with UMIs. TCRdb re-analyzed the 5' RACE reads; it lists each CDR3 protein once, without DNA. This sample contains hundreds of thousands of distinct CDR3 sequences. The data originate from a study of T cells expressing NK-cell markers. Whole-study context: Each TCR beta repertoire originated in sorted T cells that were CD3+CD56+NKG2C+, CD3+CD56+NKG2C- or CD3+CD56-NKG2C+. Findings and limits, study-wide: The same clonotypes also predominated in the CD3+CD56-NKG2C+ fraction of four donors.

This CDR3 spans 14 amino acids. CDR1 is SEHNR, CDR2 FQNEAQ, per germline (reference sequence). Sequenced input: blood T cells: a sorted CD56 or NKG2C T cell subset, CD4+ or CD8+ T cells, or bulk PBMC T cells (not recorded which). V and J are TRBV7-9 and TRBJ2-1. The sequence came from a man aged 18 to 29 in good health. The CDR3 reads CATRTTHIDNEQFF.